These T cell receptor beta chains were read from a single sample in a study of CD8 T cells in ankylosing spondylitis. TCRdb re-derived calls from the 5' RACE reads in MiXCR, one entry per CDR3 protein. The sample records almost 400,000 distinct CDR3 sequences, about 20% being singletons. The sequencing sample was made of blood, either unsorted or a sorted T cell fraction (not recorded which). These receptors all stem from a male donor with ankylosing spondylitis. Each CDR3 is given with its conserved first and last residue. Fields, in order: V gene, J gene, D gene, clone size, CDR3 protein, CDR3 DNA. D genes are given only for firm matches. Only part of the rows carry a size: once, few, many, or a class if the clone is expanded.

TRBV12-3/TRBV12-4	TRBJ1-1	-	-	CASSSRTVRVW	TGTGCCAGCAGTTCACGGACGGTGCGCGTGTGG
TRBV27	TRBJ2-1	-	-	CASSLAVESSYNEQFF	TGTGCCAGCAGTTTAGCGGTAGAGAGCTCCTACAATGAGCAGTTCTTC
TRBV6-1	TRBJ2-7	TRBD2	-	CASRGGTSGINYEQYF	TGTGCCAGCAGGGGTGGGACTAGCGGGATTAACTACGAGCAGTACTTC
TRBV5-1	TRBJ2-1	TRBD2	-	CASSWTSGSGWFF	TGCGCCAGCAGCTGGACTAGCGGGAGCGGGTGGTTCTTC
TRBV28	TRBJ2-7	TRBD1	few	CASSLVTGGPYEQYF	TGTGCCAGCAGTTTAGTTACAGGGGGTCCCTACGAGCAGTACTTC
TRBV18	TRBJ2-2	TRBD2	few	CASSPAGGDTGELFF	TGTGCCAGCTCCCCAGCGGGAGGTGACACCGGGGAGCTGTTTTTT
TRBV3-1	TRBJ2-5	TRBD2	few	CASSQVSGSRETQYF	TGTGCCAGCAGCCAAGTAAGCGGGAGTCGAGAGACCCAGTACTTC
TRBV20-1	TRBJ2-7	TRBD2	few	CSARSLKGLADGEQYF	TGCAGTGCTAGATCGTTGAAAGGACTAGCGGATGGGGAGCAGTACTTC
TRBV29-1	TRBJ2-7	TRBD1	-	CSVRTGGVNEQYF	TGCAGCGTCAGAACAGGGGGAGTAAACGAGCAGTACTTC
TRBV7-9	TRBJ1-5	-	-	CASSLEAGVNSNQPQHF	TGTGCCAGCAGCTTAGAGGCAGGGGTTAATAGCAATCAGCCCCAGCATTTT
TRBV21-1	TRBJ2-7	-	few	CASSLLLIPATGAFPEQYF	TGTGCCAGCAGTCTACTTCTAATCCCCGCGACAGGGGCGTTCCCCGAGCAGTACTTC
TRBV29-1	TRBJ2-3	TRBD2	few	CSMHSLAAPYRQYF	TGCAGCATGCACTCACTAGCGGCCCCCTATAGGCAGTATTTT
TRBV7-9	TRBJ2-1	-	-	CASSLNRGPVDEQFF	TGTGCCAGCAGCCTAAACCGGGGCCCGGTCGATGAGCAGTTCTTC
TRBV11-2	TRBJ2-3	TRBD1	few	CASSKPGQGTDTQYF	TGTGCCAGCAGCAAACCGGGACAGGGAACAGATACGCAGTATTTT
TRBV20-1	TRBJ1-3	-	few	CSAREPTAGNTIYF	TGCAGTGCTAGAGAACCGACGGCTGGAAACACCATATATTTT
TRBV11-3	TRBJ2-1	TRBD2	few	CASSLATSGLGNEQFF	TGTGCCAGCAGCTTAGCAACTAGCGGCCTTGGGAATGAGCAGTTCTTC
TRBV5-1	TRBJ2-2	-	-	CASSLGLGVGELFF	TGCGCCAGCAGCTTGGGACTTGGCGTCGGGGAGCTGTTTTTT
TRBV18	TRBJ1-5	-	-	CASSPPGFGNQPQHF	TGTGCCAGCTCACCACCGGGGTTTGGCAATCAGCCCCAGCATTTT
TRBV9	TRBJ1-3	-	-	CASSIGGTDTIYF	TGTGCCAGCAGCATTGGGGGCACGGACACCATATATTTT
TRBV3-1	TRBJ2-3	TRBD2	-	CASSHRVAGRGNTQYF	TGTGCCAGCAGCCATCGTGTAGCGGGAAGGGGAAATACGCAGTATTTT
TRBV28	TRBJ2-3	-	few	CASSSPSSVSTDTQYF	TGTGCCAGCAGTTCCCCGTCGAGCGTGAGCACAGATACGCAGTATTTT
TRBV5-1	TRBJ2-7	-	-	CASSYSEGGGILSYEQYF	TGCGCCAGCAGCTACTCTGAGGGGGGAGGGATCCTTTCCTACGAGCAGTACTTC
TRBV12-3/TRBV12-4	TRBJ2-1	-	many	CASSLYQNNEQFF	TGTGCCAGCAGTTTATATCAGAACAATGAGCAGTTCTTC
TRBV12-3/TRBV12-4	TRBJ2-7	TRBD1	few	CASSMGQGVYEQYF	TGTGCCAGCAGTATGGGCCAGGGGGTCTACGAGCAGTACTTC
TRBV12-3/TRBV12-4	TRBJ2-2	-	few	CATQFKRGGFSNTGELFF	TGTGCCACCCAGTTTAAAAGGGGGGGCTTTTCGAACACCGGGGAGCTGTTTTTT
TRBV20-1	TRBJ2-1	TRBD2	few	CSARDPGLAGDEQFF	TGCAGTGCTAGAGATCCTGGACTAGCCGGCGACGAGCAGTTCTTC
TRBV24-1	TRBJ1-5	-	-	CATSPTRDQPQHF	TGTGCCACCAGCCCAACGAGGGATCAGCCCCAGCATTTT
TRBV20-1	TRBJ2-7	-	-	CSVMPGEKVDEQYF	TGCAGTGTTATGCCGGGAGAAAAAGTGGACGAGCAGTACTTC
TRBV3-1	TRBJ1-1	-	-	CASSQVPGVGTEAFF	TGTGCCAGCAGCCAAGTTCCCGGGGTTGGGACTGAAGCTTTCTTT
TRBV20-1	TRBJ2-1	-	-	CSARALTYYNEQFF	TGCAGTGCTCGGGCCCTGACCTATTACAATGAGCAGTTCTTC
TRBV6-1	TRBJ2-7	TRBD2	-	CASVRDSGIRDEQYF	TGTGCCAGCGTCCGGGATAGCGGGATACGGGACGAGCAGTACTTC
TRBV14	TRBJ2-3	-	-	CASSPRGVTDTQYF	TGTGCCAGCAGCCCCCGGGGAGTCACAGATACGCAGTATTTT
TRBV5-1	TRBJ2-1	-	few	CASSLGPGARSYNEQFF	TGCGCCAGCAGCTTGGGCCCCGGGGCCCGCTCCTACAATGAGCAGTTCTTC
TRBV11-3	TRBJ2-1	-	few	CASSSEGGGDSDNEQFF	TGTGCCAGCAGCTCGGAGGGGGGAGGGGACAGTGACAATGAGCAGTTCTTC
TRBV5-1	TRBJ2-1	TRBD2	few	CASSLETSGISEQFF	TGCGCCAGCAGCTTGGAGACTAGCGGGATTAGTGAGCAGTTCTTC
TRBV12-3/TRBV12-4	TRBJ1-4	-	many	CASSFTATNEKLFF	TGTGCCAGCAGTTTCACCGCAACTAATGAAAAACTGTTTTTT
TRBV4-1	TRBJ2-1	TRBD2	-	CASSNSAASGRLDNEQFF	TGCGCCAGCAGCAACAGTGCGGCTAGCGGGAGATTGGACAATGAGCAGTTCTTC
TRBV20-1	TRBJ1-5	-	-	CSARDLTESPSNQPQHF	TGCAGTGCTAGAGATCTCACTGAGAGCCCTAGCAATCAGCCCCAGCATTTT
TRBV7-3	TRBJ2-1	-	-	CASSLNPDWRGEQFF	TGTGCCAGCAGCTTAAACCCCGACTGGAGGGGTGAGCAGTTCTTC
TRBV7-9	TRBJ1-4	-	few	CASSLVNEKLFF	TGTGCCAGCAGCTTAGTTAATGAAAAACTGTTTTTT
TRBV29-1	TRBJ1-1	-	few	CSVRLSPWGTEAFF	TGCAGCGTCCGATTGTCCCCATGGGGCACTGAAGCTTTCTTT
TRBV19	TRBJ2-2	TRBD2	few	CASSLGLAGVSGELFF	TGTGCCAGTAGTTTAGGACTAGCGGGAGTGTCCGGGGAGCTGTTTTTT
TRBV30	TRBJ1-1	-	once	CAWSVPPEWRVTEAFF	TGTGCCTGGAGTGTACCGCCAGAATGGAGGGTCACTGAAGCTTTCTTT
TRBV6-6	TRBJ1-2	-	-	CASSYTGGYGYTF	TGTGCCAGCAGTTACACCGGGGGCTATGGCTACACCTTC
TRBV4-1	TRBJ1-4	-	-	CASSQDHGADPSTNEKLFF	TGCGCCAGCAGCCAAGATCACGGGGCAGACCCTTCGACTAATGAAAAACTGTTTTTT
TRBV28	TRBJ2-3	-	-	CASRPHTVGNTDTQYF	TGTGCCAGCAGGCCCCACACAGTAGGGAACACAGATACGCAGTATTTT
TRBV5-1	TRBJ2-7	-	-	CASSFTGDSDYEQYF	TGCGCCAGCAGTTTTACAGGGGACTCCGACTACGAGCAGTACTTC
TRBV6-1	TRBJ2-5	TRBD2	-	CASSIQLAGAVETQYF	TGTGCCAGCAGTATCCAATTAGCGGGAGCGGTCGAGACCCAGTACTTC
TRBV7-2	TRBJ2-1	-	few	CASSYPSQRLGNEQFF	TGTGCCAGCAGCTACCCTAGTCAACGCTTAGGCAATGAGCAGTTCTTC
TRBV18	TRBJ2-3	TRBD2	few	CASSPAGGPVDTQYF	TGTGCCAGCTCACCGGCGGGAGGGCCAGTAGATACGCAGTATTTT
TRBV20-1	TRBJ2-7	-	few	CSASGVPSYEQYF	TGCAGTGCTAGCGGGGTCCCTTCCTACGAGCAGTACTTC
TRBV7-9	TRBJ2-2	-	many	CASSLGLATGELFF	TGTGCCAGCAGCTTAGGACTCGCCACCGGGGAGCTGTTTTTT
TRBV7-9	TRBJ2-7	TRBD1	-	CASSLGQAHSYEQYF	TGTGCCAGCAGCCTAGGACAGGCGCACTCCTACGAGCAGTACTTC
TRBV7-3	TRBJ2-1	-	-	CASSPRWRDEQFF	TGTGCCAGCAGCCCCCGATGGCGGGATGAGCAGTTCTTC
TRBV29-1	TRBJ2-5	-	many	CSVEGVRETEETQYF	TGCAGCGTTGAAGGGGTCAGGGAGACAGAAGAGACCCAGTACTTC
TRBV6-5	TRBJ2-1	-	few	CASSSRLGRVNEQFF	TGTGCCAGCAGTTCAAGACTAGGGCGGGTTAATGAGCAGTTCTTC
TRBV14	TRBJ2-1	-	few	CASRGPDSYNEQFF	TGTGCCAGCAGAGGACCAGACTCCTACAATGAGCAGTTCTTC
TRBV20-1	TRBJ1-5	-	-	CSASLPTQGKDQPQHF	TGCAGTGCTAGCCTTCCAACACAGGGCAAGGATCAGCCCCAGCATTTT
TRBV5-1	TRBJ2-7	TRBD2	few	CASRLQAGVNEQYF	TGCGCCAGCAGGTTGCAGGCGGGGGTGAACGAGCAGTACTTC
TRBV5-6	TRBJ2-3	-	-	CASSPTASSTDTQYF	TGTGCCAGCAGCCCCACGGCGTCTAGCACAGATACGCAGTATTTT